The clone carrying this TCR beta chain was detected only a few times. Its target is unknown. The data derive from a study of beta chain features in type 1 diabetes. Findings and limits, study-wide: Patients with Type 1 diabetes showed moderately but significantly shorter TCRB CDR3s in all four CD4+ subsets. Fewer junction insertions and more nucleotide deletions appeared in type 1 diabetes patients.

The authors reverse transcribed all of the isolated RNA, so sequencing captured expressed TCRB transcripts. The method was immunoSEQ multiplex PCR; TCRdb's version includes in-frame clones alone and lacks a portion of them. The sample shows under 350,000 clones, 20% to 25% of them seen only once. Per the germline V gene, CDR1 is LNHNV and CDR2 is YYDKDF (reference sequence). V lost 8 bases to trimming and J lost 2 bases; unmatched junction nucleotides: 6. This CDR3 has 15 amino acids. The rearrangement uses TRBV15 and TRBJ2-5, with 12 bases matching TRBD2. Specimen: naive CD4+ T cells from blood. The TCR sequence derives from a woman younger than 45 with type 1 diabetes. The CDR3, as DNA: TGTGCCACCCGTTGGACTAGCGGGACACAAGAGACCCAGTACTTC. It translates to CATRWTSGTQETQYF. The variable domain in full, with the rest retrieved from reference TRBV15 and TRBJ2-5, is DAMVIQNPRYQVTQFGKPVTLSCSQTLNHNVMYWYQQKSSQAPKLLFHYYDKDFNNEADTPDNFQSRRPNTSFCFLDIRSPGLGDTAMYLCATRWTSGTQETQYFGPGTRLLVL.